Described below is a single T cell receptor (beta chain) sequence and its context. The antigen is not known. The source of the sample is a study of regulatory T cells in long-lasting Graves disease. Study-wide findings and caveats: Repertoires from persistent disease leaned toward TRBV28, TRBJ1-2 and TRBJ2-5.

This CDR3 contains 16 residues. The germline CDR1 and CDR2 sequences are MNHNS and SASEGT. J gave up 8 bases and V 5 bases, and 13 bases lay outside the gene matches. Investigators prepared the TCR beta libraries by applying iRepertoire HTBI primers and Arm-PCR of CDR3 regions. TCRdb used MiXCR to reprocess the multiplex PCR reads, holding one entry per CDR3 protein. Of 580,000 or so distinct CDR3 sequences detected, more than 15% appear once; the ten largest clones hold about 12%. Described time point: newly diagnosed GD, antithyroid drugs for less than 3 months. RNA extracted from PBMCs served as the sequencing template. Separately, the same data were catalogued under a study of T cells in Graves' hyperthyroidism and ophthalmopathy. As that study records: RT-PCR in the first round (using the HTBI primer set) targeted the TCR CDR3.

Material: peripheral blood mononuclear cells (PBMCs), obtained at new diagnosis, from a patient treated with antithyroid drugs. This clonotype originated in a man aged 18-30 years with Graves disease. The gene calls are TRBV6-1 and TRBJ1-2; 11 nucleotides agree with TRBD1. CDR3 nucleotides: TGTGCCAGCAGTCCCGGGGGGGGACAGGGGGTTATCGGCTACACCTTC. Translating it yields CASSPGGGQGVIGYTF.